Below are 25 T cell receptor beta chains sequenced from a single sample in a study of PD-1 blockade in classical Hodgkin lymphoma. The time point denotes: cycle 4 day 1 (C4D1), after 6 weeks of nivolumab. Every single patient, without exception, relapsed after autologous stem cell transplantation, and brentuximab vedotin exposure varied. Through magnetic negative selection, CD8+ T cells were separated from PBMCs that had been thawed. Profiling relied on immunoSEQ multiplex PCR, and the TCRdb table lists in-frame clones only, not all of them. Of about 19,000 clones listed, 88% were seen once; the top ten hold 4.5% to 5%. The sample consisted of CD8+ T cells from blood, taken before the fourth cycle of nivolumab. The source is a human donor with classical Hodgkin lymphoma.

The gene calls are TRBV5-8 and TRBJ2-1; D ambiguous. CDR1 is SGHTS, CDR2 YDEGEE, per germline. Deletions cut 0 bases from V and 15 bases from J, with 10 bases between. The CDR3 extends over 11 amino acids. The CDR3 nucleotides read TGTGCCAGCAGCTTGGGTGGAGTCTGGTTCTTC. As protein: CASSLGGVWFF.

This clone has a handful of counts. The chain has TRBV9 and TRBJ1-2; D is undetermined. Per the germline V gene, CDR1 is SGDLS and CDR2 is YYNGEE. V was shortened by 0 bases and J by 4 bases, with 13 bases between the two germline ends. The CDR3 totals 15 residues. The CDR3 spells CASSVVAAAAYGYTF. The CDR3 DNA sequence: TGTGCCAGCAGCGTAGTTGCAGCAGCAGCCTATGGCTACACCTTC.

The chain recombines TRBV13 with TRBJ2-7; TRBD1 matches 8 bases. CDR1 and CDR2 from the germline V gene are PRHDT and FYEKMQ (reference sequence). V shed 5 bases, J shed 6 bases, and the junction held 9 bases outside the gene matches. The CDR3 totals 14 residues. CDR3 amino acids: CASSGRGRTGEQYF. The CDR3 bases are TGTGCCAGCAGCGGCAGGGGGCGGACTGGCGAGCAGTACTTC. The whole variable domain, filled in from reference TRBV13 and TRBJ2-7, reads AAGVIQSPRHLIKEKRETATLKCYPIPRHDTVYWYQQGPGQDPQFLISFYEKMQSDKGSIPDRFSAQQFSDYHSELNMSSLELGDSALYFCASSGRGRTGEQYFGPGTRLTVT.

A single count supports this clone. The genes are TRBV5-6 and TRBJ2-6; no clear D gene. CDR1 SGHDT and CDR2 YYEEEE come from the germline V gene. V lost 0 bases and J 1 base, leaving 8 bases between the germline ends. The CDR3 contains 16 residues. The CDR3 loop reads CASSLDPGSGANVLTF. CDR3 sequence (DNA): TGTGCCAGCAGCTTGGATCCGGGTTCTGGGGCCAACGTCCTGACTTTC.

This clone turned up a few times. The V and J genes are TRBV7-9 and TRBJ1-2; D is perhaps TRBD1 (5 bases). CDR1 is SEHNR, CDR2 FQNEAQ, per germline (reference sequence). The CDR3 consists of 13 residues. V lost 2 bases and J 6 bases, leaving 10 bases between the germline ends. CDR3 bases: TGTGCCAGCAGCTTACCCAGGGACCATGGCTACACCTTC. This gives the protein CASSLPRDHGYTF.

This chain links TRBV7-9 with TRBJ2-3; TRBD2 matches 8 bases. Losses at the gene ends were 6 bases for V and 2 bases for J; bases not matched to a gene: 10. The CDR3 is 16 residues long. Germline CDR1 and CDR2: SEHNR and FQNEAQ (reference sequence). The CDR3 DNA follows: TGTGCCAGCAGAAAAGGGGGGACTAGGAACACAGATACGCAGTATTTT. Residues: CASRKGGTRNTDTQYF.

The rearrangement uses TRBV4-1 and TRBJ2-3; 10 bases are a match to TRBD2. Losses at the gene ends were 1 base for V and 2 bases for J; bases not matched to a gene: 21. The CDR3 has 22 amino acids. The germline V gene encodes CDR1 MGHRA and CDR2 YSYEKL. The CDR3 spells CASSQVAWFVILAGDHTDTQYF. CDR3 nucleotide sequence: TGCGCCAGCAGCCAAGTAGCTTGGTTTGTTATTCTAGCGGGAGACCACACAGATACGCAGTATTTT.

The CDR3 here is CASSPRAGLAEAFF. The CDR3 DNA sequence: TGTGCCAGCAGCCCGAGGGCAGGGCTAGCTGAAGCTTTCTTT. V and J are TRBV7-9 and TRBJ1-1; TRBD1 is a possible D gene (5 bases). The CDR3 runs to 14 residues. The germline CDR1 and CDR2 sequences are SEHNR and FQNEAQ (reference sequence). V lost 5 bases and J 6 bases, leaving 16 bases between the germline ends.

The chain joins TRBV7-6 to TRBJ2-2; D may be TRBD2 (5 bases). The ends were cut back, 5 bases at V and 5 bases at J, with 9 bases in the middle. CDR3 length: 13 amino acids. CDR1 is SGHVS, CDR2 FNYEAQ, per germline. CDR3 region: CASSPPGTGELFF. CDR3 DNA: TGTGCCAGCAGCCCTCCGGGGACCGGGGAGCTGTTTTTT.

The rearrangement links TRBV6-5 to TRBJ2-3; D remains unclear. The CDR3 totals 12 residues. CDR1 is MNHEY, CDR2 SVGAGI, per germline. In nucleotides, the CDR3 is TGTGTCACAGAAGGTAGCACAGATACGCAGTATTTT. Protein product: CVTEGSTDTQYF.

This clone appeared once. CDR3 nucleotides: TGTGCCAGCAGCCTAGGGACAGGCAAAAGAGCGTACACCTTC. As protein: CASSLGTGKRAYTF. The rearrangement uses TRBV27 and TRBJ1-2, with 8 positions matching TRBD1. Germline lookup yields CDR1 MNHEY and CDR2 SMNVEV (reference sequence). J lost 11 bases, V lost 6 bases, and 14 bases had no gene match. This CDR3 contains 14 residues.

The V call is TRBV7-3, the J call TRBJ1-1; a weak D match, TRBD1 (6 bases). Trimming took 5 bases from V and 5 from J, leaving 12 bases between them. Looked up from germline, CDR1 is SGHTA and CDR2 is FQGTGA. The CDR3 length is 13 residues. CDR3 in DNA: TGTGCCAGCAGCCGACATCAGGGGACTGAAGCTTTCTTT. The encoded protein is CASSRHQGTEAFF.

J is TRBJ2-7 and V is TRBV13; weak D call: TRBD1 (6 bases). With 4 bases removed from V and 3 bases from J, the gap between germline ends came to 19 bases. CDR1 PRHDT and CDR2 FYEKMQ come from the germline V gene (reference sequence). The CDR3 loop spans 16 amino acids. For the CDR3, the DNA is TGTGCCAGCAGCTCCAGGGGAATGACAACCCTCTACGAGCAGTACTTC. It is translated as CASSSRGMTTLYEQYF. The complete variable domain, with remaining parts taken from reference TRBV13 and TRBJ2-7, reads AAGVIQSPRHLIKEKRETATLKCYPIPRHDTVYWYQQGPGQDPQFLISFYEKMQSDKGSIPDRFSAQQFSDYHSELNMSSLELGDSALYFCASSSRGMTTLYEQYFGPGTRLTVT.

The rearrangement uses TRBV7-6 and TRBJ1-1; a possible D gene is TRBD1 (6 bases). The V and J ends lost 1 base and 0 bases respectively, with 15 bases between them. Germline CDR1 SGHVS, CDR2 FNYEAQ. The CDR3 totals 17 residues. CDR3 sequence reads: CASSLVVGGALNTEAFF. The CDR3 region has the DNA TGTGCCAGCAGCTTAGTAGTGGGGGGGGCCTTGAACACTGAAGCTTTCTTT.

The J gene is TRBJ1-4, the V gene TRBV15, with D perhaps matching TRBD1 (6 bases). The germline V gene has CDR1 LNHNV and CDR2 YYDKDF (reference sequence). V was trimmed by 5 bases and J by 0 bases, leaving 19 bases between them. The CDR3 totals 18 residues. The CDR3 here is CATSGAGAPLATNEKLFF. Written as DNA, the CDR3 is TGTGCCACCAGCGGAGCAGGGGCCCCCCTTGCAACTAATGAAAAACTGTTTTTT. The variable domain in full, with the rest retrieved from reference TRBV15 and TRBJ1-4, is DAMVIQNPRYQVTQFGKPVTLSCSQTLNHNVMYWYQQKSSQAPKLLFHYYDKDFNNEADTPDNFQSRRPNTSFCFLDIRSPGLGDTAMYLCATSGAGAPLATNEKLFFGSGTQLSVL.

The chain combines TRBV27 with TRBJ2-1; D may be TRBD1 (5 bases). Germline V gene lookup returns CDR1 MNHEY and CDR2 SMNVEV (reference sequence). V lost 3 bases, J lost 2 bases, and 17 bases lay in between. This CDR3 spans 17 amino acids. CDR3 bases: TGTGCCAGCAGTTTTTCGTTAGGGGTGGAAGCCTACAATGAGCAGTTCTTC. It codes for CASSFSLGVEAYNEQFF.

The V and J genes are TRBV4-1 and TRBJ2-7, with TRBD2 matching over 9 bases. Germline CDR1 is MGHRA and CDR2 is YSYEKL. The CDR3 spans 14 residues. Trimming cost V 4 bases and J 2 bases; bases outside gene matches: 3. CDR3 protein: CASSPRLAAYEQYF. The DNA of the CDR3 is TGCGCCAGCAGCCCGAGACTAGCGGCCTACGAGCAGTACTTC.

The CDR3 protein is CASSNRGDTGELFF. The DNA of the CDR3 is TGTGCCAGCAGCAACCGGGGGGACACCGGGGAGCTGTTTTTT. The J gene is TRBJ2-2, the V gene TRBV9, with 7 nucleotides matching TRBD2. Unmatched junction bases numbered 3, after V lost 4 bases and J lost 3 bases. This CDR3 comprises 14 residues. Germline V gene data show CDR1 as SGDLS and CDR2 as YYNGEE. Full variable domain (missing parts from reference TRBV9 and TRBJ2-2): DSGVTQTPKHLITATGQRVTLRCSPRSGDLSVYWYQQSLDQGLQFLIQYYNGEERAKGNILERFSAQQFPDLHSELNLSSLELGDSALYFCASSNRGDTGELFFGEGSRLTVL.

This chain connects TRBV9 to TRBJ2-2, with D possibly TRBD2 on 5 matching bases. V was shortened by 5 bases and J by 2 bases, with 16 bases between the two germline ends. The CDR3 sequence is 16 residues long. Germline CDR1 is SGDLS and CDR2 is YYNGEE. CDR3 region: CASRAPGLQNTGELFF. The CDR3 nucleotides read TGTGCCAGCAGAGCTCCGGGGTTACAAAACACCGGGGAGCTGTTTTTT.

The J gene is TRBJ2-4, the V gene TRBV7-6, with a tentative D call TRBD1 (6 bases). V was cut by 6 bases and J by 1 base, with 10 bases left in between. The CDR3 spans 14 residues. Germline V lookup: CDR1 SGHVS, CDR2 FNYEAQ. CDR3 loop: CASSPDRAKNIQYF. The CDR3 nucleotides read TGTGCCAGCAGTCCCGACAGGGCCAAAAACATTCAGTACTTC.

The CDR3 DNA reads as TGTGCCAGCAGTTTACTCCTGGGCGGCAGCAGCTCTGGAAACACCATATATTTT. It encodes CASSLLLGGSSSGNTIYF. The chain uses TRBV28 and TRBJ1-3, with D uncertain. There are 18 residues in the CDR3. Germline V CDR1 and CDR2: MDHEN, SYDVKM. With 2 bases removed from V and 0 bases from J, the gap between germline ends came to 17 bases.

This chain links TRBV28 with TRBJ2-3; no clear D. Germline V lookup: CDR1 MDHEN, CDR2 SYDVKM. This CDR3 contains 16 residues. V was cut by 2 bases and J by 1 base, with 13 bases left in between. The CDR3 region is CASSLPKVGGTDTQYF. Here the CDR3 DNA reads TGTGCCAGCAGTTTACCGAAAGTTGGGGGCACAGATACGCAGTATTTT. The entire variable domain, with the rest obtained from reference TRBV28 and TRBJ2-3, is as follows: DVKVTQSSRYLVKRTGEKVFLECVQDMDHENMFWYRQDPGLGLRLIYFSYDVKMKEKGDIPEGYSVSREKKERFSLILESASTNQTSMYLCASSLPKVGGTDTQYFGPGTRLTVL.

CDR3: CASSSGPRPHEQYF. In DNA form, the CDR3 reads TGTGCCAGCAGCTCAGGCCCGAGACCCCACGAGCAGTACTTC. V gene TRBV5-6 combines with J gene TRBJ2-7, with no clear D. CDR1 and CDR2 (germline): SGHDT, YYEEEE. The V end was cut by 3 bases, the J end by 5 bases, with 15 bases between. The CDR3 covers 14 residues. The complete variable domain, with remaining parts taken from reference TRBV5-6 and TRBJ2-7, reads DAGVTQSPTHLIKTRGQQVTLRCSPKSGHDTVSWYQQALGQGPQFIFQYYEEEERQRGNFPDRFSGHQFPNYSSELNVNALLLGDSALYLCASSSGPRPHEQYFGPGTRLTVT.

V is TRBV6-6 and J is TRBJ1-2; 11 bases match TRBD1. Per the germline V gene, CDR1 is MNHNY and CDR2 is SVGAGI (reference sequence). V trimming: 5 bases; J trimming: 8 bases; junction bases outside the gene matches: 10. This CDR3 has 15 residues. As DNA, the CDR3 is TGTGCCAGCAGTCACTGGGACAGGGGGGACGGGGGCTACACCTTC. It is translated as CASSHWDRGDGGYTF.

The table lists this clone with a count of one. The chain has TRBV28 and TRBJ1-2, with 9 bases lining up with TRBD1. There are 16 residues in the CDR3. Per the germline V gene, CDR1 is MDHEN and CDR2 is SYDVKM. Germline trimming cut 5 bases from V and 4 bases from J; bases unmatched to any gene: 11. In nucleotides, the CDR3 is TGTGCCAGCAGTCCAGGACAGGGGACTGCTAGCTATGGCTACACCTTC. This encodes CASSPGQGTASYGYTF.